This TCR beta chain derives from a study of cytomegalovirus exposure and HLA in healthy donors. Broader study findings: It was reported that the classifier diagnosed cytomegalovirus status with high specificity and sensitivity in both the original and validation cohorts. As confirmed in vitro, a few CMV-associated chains were specific for CMV antigens. Cytomegalovirus association was assigned to about 150 TCR beta chains. Most TCR sequences were rare, but some public TCRs occurred in many donors.

A note on this clone: The target antigen is unknown.

Clones were read by immunoSEQ multiplex PCR, and TCRdb kept only the in-frame ones, dropping some. This table has fewer than 350,000 clones, approximately 88% appearing once. Trimming left V 2 bases short and J 4 bases short, with 12 bases between. The germline V gene has CDR1 SGHNT and CDR2 YENEEA. The CDR3 contains 15 residues. The sequenced material came from PBMCs. The TCR originated in a woman between 18 and 29 years old in good health and CMV-seronegative. The chain employs TRBV11-3 and TRBJ2-1, with D perhaps matching TRBD2 (6 bases). DNA for the CDR3: TGTGCCAGCAGCTTAAGCGGGTTGAATTACAATGAGCAGTTCTTC. Translating gives CASSLSGLNYNEQFF.